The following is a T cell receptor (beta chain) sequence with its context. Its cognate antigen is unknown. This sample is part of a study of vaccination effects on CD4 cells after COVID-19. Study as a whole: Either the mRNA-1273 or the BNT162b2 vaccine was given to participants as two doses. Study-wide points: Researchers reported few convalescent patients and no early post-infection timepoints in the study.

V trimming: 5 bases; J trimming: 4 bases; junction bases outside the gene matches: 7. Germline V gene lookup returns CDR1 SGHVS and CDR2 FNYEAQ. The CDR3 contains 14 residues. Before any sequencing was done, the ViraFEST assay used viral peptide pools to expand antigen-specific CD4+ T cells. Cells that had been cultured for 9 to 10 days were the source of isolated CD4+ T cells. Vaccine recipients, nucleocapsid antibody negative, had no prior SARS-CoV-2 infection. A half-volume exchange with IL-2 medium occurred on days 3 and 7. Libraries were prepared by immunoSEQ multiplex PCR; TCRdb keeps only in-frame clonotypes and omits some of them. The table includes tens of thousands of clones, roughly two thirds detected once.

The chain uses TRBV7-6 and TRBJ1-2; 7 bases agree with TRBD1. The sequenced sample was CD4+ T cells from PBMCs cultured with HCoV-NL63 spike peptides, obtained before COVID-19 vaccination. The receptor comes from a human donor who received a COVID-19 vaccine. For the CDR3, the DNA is TGTGCCAGCAGCCCAAGACAGGGCGGCTATGGCTACACCTTC. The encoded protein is CASSPRQGGYGYTF.